The sequence of this T cell receptor (beta chain) was determined in a study of blood T cell repertoires in COVID-19. Recovered status applied to Cohort 3 donors who had two consecutive negative PCRs. It also applied to those with clearance or with symptom resolution. This table comes from immunoSEQ multiplex PCR, and its TCRdb copy is limited to in-frame clones, with some not included. The table has a few hundred thousand clones, roughly 85% seen once. Germline V CDR1 and CDR2: ENHRY, SYGVKD. The CDR3 totals 11 residues. Trimming took 1 base from V and 4 from J, leaving 2 bases between them. The sample taken for sequencing was PBMCs or T cells enriched from blood (not recorded which). This sequence joins TRBV10-3 and TRBJ2-7; D remains unclear. This receptor was obtained from a young woman who had recovered from COVID-19. CDR3 nucleotide sequence: TGTGCCATCAGTGAGTTATACGAGCAGTACTTC. Translated, it gives CAISELYEQYF.